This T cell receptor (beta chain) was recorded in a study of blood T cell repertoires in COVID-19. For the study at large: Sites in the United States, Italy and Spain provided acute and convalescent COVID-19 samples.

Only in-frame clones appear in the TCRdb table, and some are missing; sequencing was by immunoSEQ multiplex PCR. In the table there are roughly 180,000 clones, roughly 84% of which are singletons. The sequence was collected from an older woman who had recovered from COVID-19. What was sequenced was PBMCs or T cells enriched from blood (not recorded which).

CDR3: CASSSLAGTLSNEQFF. CDR3 coding DNA: TGTGCCAGCAGCAGCCTAGCGGGGACACTGTCCAATGAGCAGTTCTTC. The rearrangement uses TRBV28 and TRBJ2-1, with TRBD2 identical over 9 bases. After removal of 6 bases from V and 6 bases from J, the junction contained 12 bases not matched to a gene. The germline V gene has CDR1 MDHEN and CDR2 SYDVKM. The CDR3 length is 16 residues.